This T cell receptor beta chain was documented in a study of T cell responses to AZD1222 COVID-19 vaccine. The CDR3 consists of 15 residues. V gave up 5 bases and J gave up 4 bases; unmatched junction bases: 10. Germline lookup yields CDR1 MDHEN and CDR2 SYDVKM. General study findings and limits: Targeting of unmutated variant regions was reportedly seen in nearly half of spike-specific TCRs.

Clones were read by immunoSEQ multiplex PCR, and TCRdb kept only the in-frame ones, dropping some. This table has some 150,000 clones, 80% to 95% appearing once. In its sample, this clone was seen once. As yet, its antigen is unknown. The genes are TRBV28 and TRBJ2-5, with TRBD2 matching 7 bases. Here the sequenced sample was peripheral blood, taken 28 days after the second AZD1222 dose. The TCR comes from an adult who received the AZD1222 COVID-19 vaccine. In DNA form, the CDR3 reads TGTGCCAGCAGTCCTCCGGCGGGAGCCCTAGAGACCCAGTACTTC. Translating it yields CASSPPAGALETQYF.